A selection of T cell receptor beta chains follows, all from one sample in a study of regulatory T cells in long-lasting Graves disease. TCRdb re-called the multiplex PCR reads through MiXCR, storing one row per CDR3 protein. The table includes under 700,000 distinct CDR3 sequences, about 16% detected once. These data were likewise used in another study, on T cells in Graves' hyperthyroidism and ophthalmopathy.

The material sequenced was peripheral blood mononuclear cells (PBMCs), taken at new diagnosis, from a patient treated with antithyroid drugs. Receptors were obtained from a woman aged 35-65 years with Graves disease. The CDR3 runs from the conserved cysteine through the conserved F or W. The order of the fields is CDR3 protein, CDR3 DNA, clone size, J gene, V gene, D gene. The D gene is left open where the match is weak. The size field is filled for only some rows; it gives once, few, many or a size class.

CDR3 protein: CASSLSRGGYEQYF
CDR3 DNA: TGTGCCAGCAGCTTATCCAGGGGTGGTTACGAGCAGTACTTC
clone size: many
J gene: TRBJ2-7
V gene: TRBV7-9
D gene: NA

CDR3 protein: CASSHYSEPYEQYF
CDR3 DNA: TGTGCCAGCAGTCATTACAGCGAACCGTACGAGCAGTACTTC
clone size: many
J gene: TRBJ2-7
V gene: TRBV12-3/TRBV12-4
D gene: NA

CDR3 protein: CASSPPRGRANEKLFF
CDR3 DNA: TGTGCCAGCAGTCCCCCGAGGGGCAGGGCTAATGAAAAACTGTTTTTT
clone size: few
J gene: TRBJ1-4
V gene: TRBV12-3/TRBV12-4
D gene: NA

CDR3 protein: CASSFPWTPPSAQYF
CDR3 DNA: TGTGCCAGCAGCTTCCCTTGGACACCTCCATCGGCCCAGTACTTC
clone size: NA
J gene: TRBJ2-5
V gene: TRBV7-9
D gene: NA

CDR3 protein: CASSPFTGLNQPQHF
CDR3 DNA: TGTGCCAGCAGTCCGTTCACCGGGCTCAATCAGCCCCAGCATTTT
clone size: many
J gene: TRBJ1-5
V gene: TRBV27
D gene: NA

CDR3 protein: CASSRDRGIRYEQYF
CDR3 DNA: TGTGCCAGCAGTCGGGACAGGGGGATAAGGTACGAGCAGTACTTC
clone size: NA
J gene: TRBJ2-7
V gene: TRBV5-4
D gene: TRBD1

CDR3 protein: CASSAWLQGTGGYTF
CDR3 DNA: TGTGCCAGCAGCGCCTGGCTACAGGGGACTGGGGGCTACACCTTC
clone size: few
J gene: TRBJ1-2
V gene: TRBV7-2
D gene: TRBD1

CDR3 protein: CSVLAGEETQYF
CDR3 DNA: TGCAGCGTTTTGGCGGGGGAAGAGACCCAGTACTTC
clone size: NA
J gene: TRBJ2-5
V gene: TRBV29-1
D gene: TRBD2

CDR3 protein: CASRGTAPNYGYTF
CDR3 DNA: TGTGCCAGCAGGGGGACAGCCCCTAACTATGGCTACACCTTC
clone size: NA
J gene: TRBJ1-2
V gene: TRBV11-2
D gene: TRBD1

CDR3 protein: CASSSQTGFSEEQYF
CDR3 DNA: TGCGCCAGCAGCTCACAAACAGGGTTTTCGGAGGAGCAGTACTTC
clone size: few
J gene: TRBJ2-7
V gene: TRBV5-1
D gene: NA

CDR3 protein: CASSQLAGVQETQYF
CDR3 DNA: TGTGCCAGCAGCCAGCTAGCGGGGGTACAAGAGACCCAGTACTTC
clone size: many
J gene: TRBJ2-5
V gene: TRBV3-1
D gene: TRBD2

CDR3 protein: CASSLVSRGYEQYF
CDR3 DNA: TGTGCCAGCAGCTTGGTTTCCAGGGGTTACGAGCAGTACTTC
clone size: NA
J gene: TRBJ2-7
V gene: TRBV5-6
D gene: NA

CDR3 protein: CASSLSVQGLGYTF
CDR3 DNA: TGTGCCAGCAGTTTATCGGTTCAGGGACTTGGCTACACCTTC
clone size: few
J gene: TRBJ1-2
V gene: TRBV27
D gene: NA

CDR3 protein: CASSSFDGAYGYTF
CDR3 DNA: TGTGCCAGCAGCAGCTTTGACGGAGCATATGGCTACACCTTC
clone size: many
J gene: TRBJ1-2
V gene: TRBV11-2
D gene: NA

CDR3 protein: CASSHNRQGFREKLFF
CDR3 DNA: TGCGCCAGCAGTCACAACCGACAGGGCTTCCGCGAAAAACTGTTTTTT
clone size: NA
J gene: TRBJ1-4
V gene: TRBV10-2
D gene: TRBD1

CDR3 protein: CASKETGGRNQPQHF
CDR3 DNA: TGTGCCAGCAAGGAAACGGGGGGCCGAAATCAGCCCCAGCATTTT
clone size: NA
J gene: TRBJ1-5
V gene: TRBV2
D gene: NA

CDR3 protein: CASSVEQGYYGYTF
CDR3 DNA: TGTGCCAGCAGCGTAGAACAGGGGTACTATGGCTACACCTTC
clone size: NA
J gene: TRBJ1-2
V gene: TRBV9
D gene: TRBD1

CDR3 protein: CASSQDERGNQPQHF
CDR3 DNA: TGTGCCAGCAGCCAAGATGAAAGGGGCAATCAGCCCCAGCATTTT
clone size: NA
J gene: TRBJ1-5
V gene: TRBV4-2
D gene: NA

CDR3 protein: CAWSVQGASYEQYF
CDR3 DNA: TGTGCCTGGAGTGTGCAGGGGGCGTCCTACGAGCAGTACTTC
clone size: NA
J gene: TRBJ2-7
V gene: TRBV30
D gene: TRBD1

CDR3 protein: CASSEALAGGSYNEQFF
CDR3 DNA: TGTGCCAGCAGTGAAGCCCTAGCGGGGGGGTCCTACAATGAGCAGTTCTTC
clone size: many
J gene: TRBJ2-1
V gene: TRBV6-1
D gene: TRBD2

CDR3 protein: CASSKQGRAYEQYF
CDR3 DNA: TGTGCCAGCAGTAAACAGGGAAGGGCCTACGAGCAGTACTTC
clone size: many
J gene: TRBJ2-7
V gene: TRBV2
D gene: NA

CDR3 protein: CASSLGAAGGYNEQFF
CDR3 DNA: TGTGCCAGCAGCTTGGGGGCAGCGGGGGGGTACAATGAGCAGTTCTTC
clone size: many
J gene: TRBJ2-1
V gene: TRBV5-6
D gene: TRBD2

CDR3 protein: CASSEASTLTANEQFF
CDR3 DNA: TGTGCCAGCAGTGAAGCAAGTACACTAACAGCCAATGAGCAGTTCTTC
clone size: many
J gene: TRBJ2-1
V gene: TRBV2
D gene: NA

CDR3 protein: CASRPAVQETQYF
CDR3 DNA: TGTGCCAGCAGGCCGGCGGTCCAAGAGACCCAGTACTTC
clone size: many
J gene: TRBJ2-5
V gene: TRBV7-9
D gene: NA

CDR3 protein: CASSGQGSSPLHF
CDR3 DNA: TGTGCCAGCAGTGGGCAGGGAAGTTCACCCCTCCACTTT
clone size: many
J gene: TRBJ1-6
V gene: TRBV2
D gene: NA

CDR3 protein: CSARRGAGNQPQHF
CDR3 DNA: TGCAGTGCTAGAAGGGGGGCCGGCAATCAGCCCCAGCATTTT
clone size: few
J gene: TRBJ1-5
V gene: TRBV20-1
D gene: NA

CDR3 protein: CASSPWTGSYEQYF
CDR3 DNA: TGTGCCAGCAGCCCTTGGACAGGTTCCTACGAGCAGTACTTC
clone size: many
J gene: TRBJ2-7
V gene: TRBV7-9
D gene: TRBD1

CDR3 protein: CASRATSGGAIEQFF
CDR3 DNA: TGTGCCAGCAGGGCCACTAGCGGGGGGGCCATTGAGCAGTTCTTC
clone size: many
J gene: TRBJ2-1
V gene: TRBV2
D gene: TRBD2

CDR3 protein: CASSQYTEGNTIYF
CDR3 DNA: TGTGCCAGCAGCCAATACACAGAAGGAAACACCATATATTTT
clone size: many
J gene: TRBJ1-3
V gene: TRBV3-1
D gene: NA